What follows are 24 T cell receptor beta chains derived from one specimen sequenced in a study of tumor-infiltrating lymphocytes in localized non-small cell lung cancer. Clones were sequenced by immunoSEQ multiplex PCR, and TCRdb holds only the in-frame ones, with some missing. The table shows more than 2,500 clones, with around 55% occurring only once. What was sequenced was uninvolved lung tissue not adjacent to the tumor. The receptors were sampled from a human donor with non-small cell lung cancer.

The chain recombines TRBV5-8 with TRBJ2-5; D not certain. This CDR3 has 14 residues. Germline CDR1 and CDR2: SGHTS and YDEGEE. V dropped 4 bases and J dropped 1 base, with 11 bases sitting between them. The CDR3 protein is CASSTRRFQETQYF. CDR3 coding DNA: TGTGCCAGCAGCACCAGGAGATTCCAAGAGACCCAGTACTTC. Based on the CDR3 plus reference TRBV5-8 and TRBJ2-5, the full variable domain is EAGVTQSPTHLIKTRGQQATLRCSPISGHTSVYWYQQALGLGLQFLLWYDEGEERNRGNFPPRFSGRQFPNYSSELNVNALELEDSALYLCASSTRRFQETQYFGPGTRLLVL.

Only a few counts were recorded for this clone. This rearrangement joins TRBV27 to TRBJ1-2; D gene uncertain. CDR3 length equals 13 residues. Trimming stripped 1 base from V and 4 bases from J, with 7 bases between. Germline V gene sequence: CDR1 MNHEY, CDR2 SMNVEV (reference sequence). The CDR3 sequence is CASSLFAAYGYTF. The CDR3 DNA is TGTGCCAGCAGTTTATTTGCGGCCTATGGCTACACCTTC.

The chain employs TRBV5-1 and TRBJ2-2; D may be TRBD2 (6 bases). Trimming cost V 8 bases and J 3 bases, with 11 bases left between them. CDR1 and CDR2 from the germline V gene are SGHRS and YFSETQ. This CDR3 is built from 13 residues. The CDR3 region is CASQGGDTGELFF. DNA of the CDR3: TGCGCCAGTCAGGGAGGAGACACCGGGGAGCTGTTTTTT.

This sequence joins TRBV30 and TRBJ2-5, with D unresolved. This CDR3 contains 13 residues. V lost 2 bases to trimming and J lost 5 bases, with 12 bases between them. In germline, CDR1 is GTSNPN, CDR2 SVGIG (reference sequence). The CDR3 nucleotides read TGTGCCTGGAGTAAGGCCTTGAAGGAGACCCAGTACTTC. Its translation: CAWSKALKETQYF.

This clone was detected only a few times. This rearrangement joins TRBV27 to TRBJ2-3, with D perhaps TRBD2 (5 bases). CDR1 MNHEY and CDR2 SMNVEV come from the germline V gene (reference sequence). Trimming took off 7 bases at V and 5 bases at J, with 13 bases between the two ends. The CDR3 is 13 amino acids. DNA for the CDR3: TGTGCCAGCACGGGTACTAGAGGAGATACGCAGTATTTT. It yields the protein CASTGTRGDTQYF.

This clone counts as medium-sized. The chain joins TRBV6-6 to TRBJ1-5; no definite D call. CDR1 is MNHNY, CDR2 SVGAGI, per germline (reference sequence). The CDR3 has 12 residues. V gave up 3 bases and J gave up 7 bases, with 7 bases separating them. DNA of the CDR3: TGTGCCAGCAGTTATGGGAACCAGCCCCAGCATTTT. Translating it yields CASSYGNQPQHF.

The chain couples TRBV19 to TRBJ2-4; D is perhaps TRBD1 or TRBD2 (6 bases each). Trimming cost V 3 bases and J 5 bases, with 14 bases left between them. Per the germline V gene, CDR1 is LNHDA and CDR2 is SQIVND (reference sequence). This CDR3 is 15 amino acids long. CDR3 loop: CASSISLGGQNIQYF. The CDR3 DNA follows: TGTGCCAGTAGTATCAGCCTCGGGGGCCAAAACATTCAGTACTTC.

A few counts support this clone. The rearrangement links TRBV6-5 to TRBJ2-5; tentative D call: TRBD2 (5 bases). Trimming shortened V by 2 bases and J by 2 bases, and 15 bases separated the two germline ends. CDR3 size: 16 residues. The V gene's germline CDR1 is MNHEY and CDR2 SVGAGI. The DNA for the CDR3 is TGTGCCAGCAGTTACCAACCCAACAGCGGACAAGAGACCCAGTACTTC. This gives the protein CASSYQPNSGQETQYF.

V gene TRBV5-1 combines with J gene TRBJ2-7; 7 bases align to TRBD2. Germline lookup yields CDR1 SGHRS and CDR2 YFSETQ. This CDR3 comprises 15 residues. The trim removed 0 bases at V and 6 bases at J, leaving 9 bases unmatched. The CDR3 nucleotides read TGCGCCAGCAGCTTGGGGGGAGGCGGGAGAGGCGAGCAGTACTTC. Translation: CASSLGGGGRGEQYF.

This clone was seen a handful of times. V gene TRBV5-1 combines with J gene TRBJ2-5; D ambiguous. CDR1 is SGHRS and CDR2 is YFSETQ in the germline V gene. The CDR3 extends over 11 amino acids. The V end lost 2 bases, the J end lost 5 bases, and 4 bases lay between the germline ends. In DNA form, the CDR3 reads TGCGCCAGCAGCTTAGCGGAGACCCAGTACTTC. Translation gives CASSLAETQYF.

The genes are TRBV10-3 and TRBJ2-5; 8 nucleotides align to TRBD2. J lost 2 bases, V lost 2 bases, and 4 bases had no gene match. Germline V lookup: CDR1 ENHRY, CDR2 SYGVKD. This CDR3 spans 15 amino acids. Written as DNA, the CDR3 is TGTGCCATCAGTGAGATAAGCGGGGGACAAGAGACCCAGTACTTC. It translates to CAISEISGGQETQYF.

This clone showed up just once. The germline gene is not matched at one end of the junction; a read error may be the cause. The V and J genes are TRBV15 and TRBJ2-7; TRBD2 is a possible D gene (6 bases). This CDR3 has 10 amino acids. Per the germline V gene, CDR1 is LNHNV and CDR2 is YYDKDF (reference sequence). The chain's CDR3 is CATGLGLLLF. CDR3 DNA: TGTGCCACCGGGCTGGGACTTCTCCTCTTC. The full variable domain, completed using reference TRBV15 and TRBJ2-7, is DAMVIQNPRYQVTQFGKPVTLSCSQTLNHNVMYWYQQKSSQAPKLLFHYYDKDFNNEADTPDNFQSRRPNTSFCFLDIRSPGLGDTAMYLCATGLGLLLFGPGTRLTVT.

This chain connects TRBV5-1 to TRBJ2-3; maybe TRBD1 (6 bases). This CDR3 region has 14 residues. The ends were cut back, 0 bases at V and 4 bases at J, with 9 bases in the middle. In germline, CDR1 is SGHRS, CDR2 YFSETQ. In DNA form, the CDR3 reads TGCGCCAGCAGCTTGGTGGGGGCTGCAGATACGCAGTATTTT. Residues: CASSLVGAADTQYF.

Only a few counts were recorded for this clone. The chain is built from TRBV7-2 and TRBJ2-2; D remains ambiguous. Looked up from germline, CDR1 is SGHTA and CDR2 is FQGNSA. Between the trimmed V and J ends, which lost 1 base and 6 bases, there was a span of 6 bases. CDR3 length: 13 residues. CDR3 sequence: CASSLVPAGELFF. The DNA of the CDR3 is TGTGCCAGCAGCTTAGTCCCCGCCGGGGAGCTGTTTTTT.

This clone has just one count. The chain employs TRBV6-6 and TRBJ2-5, with no clear D. The germline CDR1 and CDR2 sequences are MNHNY and SVGAGI (reference sequence). The CDR3 spans 11 residues. The V end was cut by 6 bases, the J end by 3 bases, with 5 bases between. CDR3 sequence: CASSAEETQYF. CDR3 bases: TGTGCCAGCAGCGCGGAAGAGACCCAGTACTTC.

This rearrangement joins TRBV7-3 to TRBJ2-1; 9 nucleotides align to TRBD2. This CDR3 has 17 amino acids. In germline, CDR1 is SGHTA, CDR2 FQGTGA. V lost 1 base to trimming and J lost 0 bases; unmatched junction nucleotides: 4. The CDR3 DNA reads as TGTGCCAGCAGCTTAAGCCCGGGACTAGCCTCCTACAATGAGCAGTTCTTC. This gives the protein CASSLSPGLASYNEQFF. Supplemented by reference TRBV7-3 and TRBJ2-1, the full variable domain reads GAGVSQTPSNKVTEKGKYVELRCDPISGHTALYWYRQSLGQGPEFLIYFQGTGAADDSGLPNDRFFAVRPEGSVSTLKIQRTERGDSAVYLCASSLSPGLASYNEQFFGPGTRLTVL.

This rearrangement joins TRBV30 to TRBJ1-5, with a possible D match to TRBD1 (5 bases). This CDR3 is 13 amino acids long. V was clipped by 2 bases and J by 7 bases, with 12 bases between them. CDR1 is GTSNPN and CDR2 is SVGIG in the germline V gene (reference sequence). CDR3 in amino acids: CAWSSGERQPQHF. The DNA of the CDR3 is TGTGCCTGGAGTTCGGGGGAACGACAGCCCCAGCATTTT.

The chain uses TRBV5-6 and TRBJ2-7; D is unclear. The CDR3 consists of 13 residues. Per the germline V gene, CDR1 is SGHDT and CDR2 is YYEEEE. Trimming cost V 2 bases and J 3 bases, with 9 bases left between them. The CDR3 region has the DNA TGTGCCAGCAGCTTAGGTGTATTCTACGAGCAGTACTTC. Residues: CASSLGVFYEQYF.

The chain joins TRBV9 to TRBJ2-7; 7 positions agree with TRBD1. The CDR3 is 14 residues long. Germline V gene sequence: CDR1 SGDLS, CDR2 YYNGEE. With V trimmed by 0 bases and J by 5 bases, 5 bases remained unmatched. CDR3 bases: TGTGCCAGCAGCGTAGACAACAGGGGACACGAGCAGTACTTC. Translated, it gives CASSVDNRGHEQYF.

The chain couples TRBV7-8 to TRBJ2-2; 7 bases agree with TRBD1. This CDR3 spans 14 amino acids. The V segment lost 5 bases and the J segment 11 bases; nucleotides outside the gene matches: 11. Germline CDR1 reads SGHVS; CDR2 reads FQNEAQ. CDR3 sequence (DNA): TGTGCCAGCAGCCGACAGGGCACGCGGACCGAGCTGTTTTTT. Protein: CASSRQGTRTELFF.

The chain carries TRBV28 and TRBJ2-2; D is uncertain. The V gene lost 3 bases and the J gene lost 4 bases, with 6 bases spanning the gap. The CDR3 runs to 13 residues. The germline gives CDR1 MDHEN, CDR2 SYDVKM. This CDR3 is CASSFKGTGELFF. The DNA for the CDR3 is TGTGCCAGCAGTTTTAAGGGCACCGGGGAGCTGTTTTTT.

The chain is built from TRBV29-1 and TRBJ2-5; 8 nucleotides match TRBD2. This CDR3 region has 13 residues. The V gene end was trimmed by 3 bases and the J gene end by 4 bases; junction bases not matched to a gene: 4. Looked up from germline, CDR1 is SQVTM and CDR2 is ANQGSEA. CDR3 amino acids: CSVDRLAGETQYF. The DNA for the CDR3 is TGCAGCGTTGATCGGCTAGCGGGAGAGACCCAGTACTTC.

This clone was counted a few times. V and J are TRBV28 and TRBJ2-4; 9 bases match TRBD2. There are 14 residues in the CDR3. V trimming: 5 bases; J trimming: 6 bases; junction bases outside the gene matches: 5. Germline CDR1 MDHEN, CDR2 SYDVKM. The CDR3 here is CASSNSGLANIQYF. The CDR3 bases are TGTGCCAGCAGTAATTCGGGACTAGCAAACATTCAGTACTTC.

The V call is TRBV29-1, the J call TRBJ2-1; TRBD2 aligns across 7 bases. The germline V gene encodes CDR1 SQVTM and CDR2 ANQGSEA. V trimming: 6 bases; J trimming: 7 bases; junction bases outside the gene matches: 12. CDR3 length: 14 residues. The CDR3, as DNA: TGCAGCGTCTCCGGACTAGAGATACTGAATGAGCAGTTCTTC. The encoded protein is CSVSGLEILNEQFF.